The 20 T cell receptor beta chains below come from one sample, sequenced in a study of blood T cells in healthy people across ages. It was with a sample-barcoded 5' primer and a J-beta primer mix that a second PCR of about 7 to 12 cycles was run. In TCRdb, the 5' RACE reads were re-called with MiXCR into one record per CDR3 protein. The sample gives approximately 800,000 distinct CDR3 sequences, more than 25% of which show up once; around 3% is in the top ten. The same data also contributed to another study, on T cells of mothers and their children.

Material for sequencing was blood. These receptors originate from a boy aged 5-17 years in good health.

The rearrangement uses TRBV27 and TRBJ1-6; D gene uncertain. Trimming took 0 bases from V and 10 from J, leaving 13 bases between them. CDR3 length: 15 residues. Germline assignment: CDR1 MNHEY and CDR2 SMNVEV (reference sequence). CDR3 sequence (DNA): TGTGCCAGCAGTTTATCGTGGCAGGTACACTCACCCCTCCACTTT. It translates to CASSLSWQVHSPLHF.

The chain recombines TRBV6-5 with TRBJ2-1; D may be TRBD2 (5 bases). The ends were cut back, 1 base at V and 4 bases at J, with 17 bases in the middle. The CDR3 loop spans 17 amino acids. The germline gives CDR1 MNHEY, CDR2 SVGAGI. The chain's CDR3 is CASSYFNGIMGYNEQFF. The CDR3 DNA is TGTGCCAGCAGTTACTTTAACGGGATAATGGGGTACAATGAGCAGTTCTTC.

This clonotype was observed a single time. CDR3 sequence reads: CASSPSPLLAGNEQFF. The CDR3 DNA follows: TGTGCCAGCAGCCCGTCCCCTCTACTAGCGGGGAATGAGCAGTTCTTC. This rearrangement joins TRBV13 to TRBJ2-1; 10 nucleotides align to TRBD2. This CDR3 is 16 amino acids long. The germline V gene has CDR1 PRHDT and CDR2 FYEKMQ (reference sequence). After removal of 5 bases from V and 7 bases from J, the junction contained 11 bases not matched to a gene.

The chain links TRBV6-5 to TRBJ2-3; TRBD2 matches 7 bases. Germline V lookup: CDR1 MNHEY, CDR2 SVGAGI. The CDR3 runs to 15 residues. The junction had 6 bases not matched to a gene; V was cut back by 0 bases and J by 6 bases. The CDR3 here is CASSYSIFGGDTQYF. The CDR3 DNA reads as TGTGCCAGCAGTTACTCGATCTTCGGGGGGGATACGCAGTATTTT.

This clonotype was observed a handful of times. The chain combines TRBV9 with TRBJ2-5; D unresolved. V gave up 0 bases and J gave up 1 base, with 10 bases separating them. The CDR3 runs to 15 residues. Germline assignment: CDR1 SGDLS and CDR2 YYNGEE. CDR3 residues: CASSVEARIQETQYF. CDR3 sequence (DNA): TGTGCCAGCAGCGTAGAAGCTAGAATCCAAGAGACCCAGTACTTC.

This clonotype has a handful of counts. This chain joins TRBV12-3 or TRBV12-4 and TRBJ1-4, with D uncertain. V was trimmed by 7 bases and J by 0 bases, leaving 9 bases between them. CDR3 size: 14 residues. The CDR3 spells CASTVTTTNEKLFF. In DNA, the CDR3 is TGTGCCAGCACGGTGACCACAACTAATGAAAAACTGTTTTTT.

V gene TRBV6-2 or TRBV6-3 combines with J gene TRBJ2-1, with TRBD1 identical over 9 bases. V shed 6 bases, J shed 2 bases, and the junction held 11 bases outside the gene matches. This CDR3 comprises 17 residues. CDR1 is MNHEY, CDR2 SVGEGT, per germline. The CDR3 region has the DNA TGTGCCAGCAGCCACGGGCCACGGACAGGGGCCTACAATGAGCAGTTCTTC. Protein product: CASSHGPRTGAYNEQFF.

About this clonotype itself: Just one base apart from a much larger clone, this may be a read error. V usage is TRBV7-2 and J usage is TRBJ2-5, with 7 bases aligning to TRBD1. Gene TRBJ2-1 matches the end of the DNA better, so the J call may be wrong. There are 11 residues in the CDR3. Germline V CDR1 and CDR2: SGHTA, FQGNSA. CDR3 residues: CASSPGGGQFF. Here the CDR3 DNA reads TGTGCCAGCAGCCCAGGGGGTGGGCAGTTCTTC.

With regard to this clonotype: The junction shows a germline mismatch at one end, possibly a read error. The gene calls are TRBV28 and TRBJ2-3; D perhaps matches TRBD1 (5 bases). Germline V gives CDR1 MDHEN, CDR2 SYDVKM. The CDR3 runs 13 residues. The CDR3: CTSSIRGTDTQYF. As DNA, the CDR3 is TGTACCAGCAGCATCAGGGGCACAGATACGCAGTATTTT.

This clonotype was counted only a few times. The CDR3: CARPTTNEKLFF. The CDR3 nucleotides are TGTGCGAGACCTACAACTAATGAAAAACTGTTTTTT. The chain joins TRBV30 to TRBJ1-4; D call uncertain. This CDR3 comprises 12 residues. Germline assignment: CDR1 GTSNPN and CDR2 SVGIG (reference sequence).

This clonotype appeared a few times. The CDR3 is CASSPLDSTYSNQPQHF. CDR3 sequence (DNA): TGTGCCAGCAGTCCGCTGGACAGTACCTATAGCAATCAGCCCCAGCATTTT. This chain uses TRBV12-3 or TRBV12-4 with TRBJ1-5; D is possibly TRBD1 (6 bases). V was cut by 5 bases and J by 0 bases, with 17 bases left in between. The CDR3 sequence is 17 residues long.

The CDR3 DNA reads TGTGCCAGCAGTTCCGGGACAGAACTAAATGAAAAACTGTTTTTT. Protein product: CASSSGTELNEKLFF. The V call is TRBV6-6, the J call TRBJ1-4; 7 nucleotides line up with TRBD1. The CDR3 has 15 residues. V shed 4 bases and J 5 bases; nucleotides not matched to a gene: 7. Germline CDR1 is MNHNY and CDR2 is SVGAGI (reference sequence).

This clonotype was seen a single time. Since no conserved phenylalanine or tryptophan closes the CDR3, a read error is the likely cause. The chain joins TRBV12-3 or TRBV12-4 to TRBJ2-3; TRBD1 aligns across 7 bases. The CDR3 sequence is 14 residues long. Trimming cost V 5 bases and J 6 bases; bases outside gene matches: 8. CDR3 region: CASSMRGGGDTQYS. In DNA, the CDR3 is TGTGCCAGCAGTATGAGAGGGGGCGGTGATACGCAGTATTCT.

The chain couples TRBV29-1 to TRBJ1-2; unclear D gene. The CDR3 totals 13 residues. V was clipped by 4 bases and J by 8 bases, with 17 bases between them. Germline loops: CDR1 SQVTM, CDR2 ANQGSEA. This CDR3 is CSVGSSHPSGYTF. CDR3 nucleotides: TGCAGCGTTGGTTCCTCGCATCCTAGCGGCTACACCTTC.

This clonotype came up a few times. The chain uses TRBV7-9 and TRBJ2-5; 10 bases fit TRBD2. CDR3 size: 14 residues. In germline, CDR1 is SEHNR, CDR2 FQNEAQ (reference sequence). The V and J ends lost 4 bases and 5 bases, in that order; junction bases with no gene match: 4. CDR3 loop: CASSSGLAWETQYF. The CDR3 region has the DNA TGTGCCAGCAGCTCGGGACTAGCGTGGGAGACCCAGTACTTC.

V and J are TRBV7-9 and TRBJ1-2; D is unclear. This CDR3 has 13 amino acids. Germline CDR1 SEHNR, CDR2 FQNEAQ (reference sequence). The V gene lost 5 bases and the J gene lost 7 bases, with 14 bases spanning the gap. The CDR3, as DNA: TGTGCCAGCAGCCCTCCGGGAGGGATTGGCTACACCTTC. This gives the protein CASSPPGGIGYTF.

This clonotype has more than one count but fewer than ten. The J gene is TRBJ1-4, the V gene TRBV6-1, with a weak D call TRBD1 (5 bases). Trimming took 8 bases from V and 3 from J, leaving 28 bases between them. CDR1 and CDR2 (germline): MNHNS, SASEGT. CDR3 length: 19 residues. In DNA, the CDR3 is TGTGCCAGCGAGTCGGCAGGGTGGCAGAAGGTCCTATCTAATGAAAAACTGTTTTTT. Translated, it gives CASESAGWQKVLSNEKLFF.

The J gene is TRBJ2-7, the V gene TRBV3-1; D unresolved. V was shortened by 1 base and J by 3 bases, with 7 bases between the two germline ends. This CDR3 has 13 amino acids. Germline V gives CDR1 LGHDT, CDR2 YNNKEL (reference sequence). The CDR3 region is CASSQVMDYEQYF. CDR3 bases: TGTGCCAGCAGCCAAGTCATGGACTACGAGCAGTACTTC.

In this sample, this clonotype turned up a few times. Written as DNA, the CDR3 is TGTGCCAGCAGCCCCGAACAGGGGGGGACCCAGTACTTC. It encodes CASSPEQGGTQYF. The chain joins TRBV4-2 to TRBJ2-5; TRBD1 agrees at 8 bases. V shed 4 bases, J shed 7 bases, and the junction held 5 bases outside the gene matches. Germline V gene sequence: CDR1 LGHNA, CDR2 YNFKEQ. The CDR3 is 13 amino acids.

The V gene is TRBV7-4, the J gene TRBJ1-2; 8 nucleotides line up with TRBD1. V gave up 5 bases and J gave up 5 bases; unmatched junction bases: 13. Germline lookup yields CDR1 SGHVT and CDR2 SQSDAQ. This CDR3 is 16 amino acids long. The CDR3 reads CASSAGTGFPPYGYTF. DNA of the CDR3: TGTGCCAGCAGCGCCGGGACAGGATTCCCTCCTTATGGCTACACCTTC.